Listed here is a single TCR beta chain. This entry comes from a study of blood T cell repertoires in COVID-19. Study background: T cells, B-cell-depleted T cells, or PBMCs provided the cDNA or gDNA that served as material.

The CDR3 runs to 16 residues. Trimming removed 4 bases from V and 0 bases from J; junction bases left unmatched: 4. Germline V gene sequence: CDR1 SNHLY, CDR2 FYNNEI. Per the study methods: Researchers report that nucleated cell counts were estimated from reference gene primer amplification. Sequencing used immunoSEQ multiplex PCR; TCRdb keeps in-frame clones, though not all of them. V and J calls and clone size are as listed in that table; D and trimming were resolved from the DNA. The sample records about 190,000 clones, roughly 80% being singletons. The clonotype originates from a man between 45 and 60 years old who had recovered from COVID-19. The rearrangement joins TRBV2 to TRBJ1-3, with 9 bases fitting TRBD1. The sample comprised peripheral blood. The CDR3 DNA reads TGTGCCAGCAGTGCTGTGACAGGGGGCTCTGGAAACACCATATATTTT. Protein product: CASSAVTGGSGNTIYF.